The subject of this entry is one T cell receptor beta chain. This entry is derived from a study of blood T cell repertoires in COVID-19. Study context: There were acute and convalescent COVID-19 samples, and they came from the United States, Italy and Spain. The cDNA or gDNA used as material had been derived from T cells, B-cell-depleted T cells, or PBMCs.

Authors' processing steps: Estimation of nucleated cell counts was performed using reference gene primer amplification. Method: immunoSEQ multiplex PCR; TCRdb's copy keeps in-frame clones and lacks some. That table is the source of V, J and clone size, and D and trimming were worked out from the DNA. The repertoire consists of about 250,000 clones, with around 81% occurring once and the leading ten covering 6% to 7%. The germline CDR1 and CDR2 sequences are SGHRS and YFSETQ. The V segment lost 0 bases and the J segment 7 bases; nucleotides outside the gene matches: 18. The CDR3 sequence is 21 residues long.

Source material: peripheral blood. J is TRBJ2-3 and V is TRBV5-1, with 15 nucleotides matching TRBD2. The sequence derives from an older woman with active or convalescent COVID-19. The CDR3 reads CASSLGPWTSGGAENRNTQYF. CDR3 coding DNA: TGCGCCAGCAGCTTGGGTCCTTGGACTAGCGGGGGGGCGGAAAATCGGAATACGCAGTATTTT.